This TCR beta chain comes out of a study of control samples from healthy donors and cancer patients. The data were produced by immunoSEQ multiplex PCR, yet TCRdb's version contains in-frame clones alone and is incomplete. Of 40,000 to 50,000 clones listed, around 94% were seen once; the top ten hold 20% to 30%. The V segment lost 4 bases and the J segment 0 bases; nucleotides outside the gene matches: 9. The CDR3 totals 19 residues. CDR1 is MDHEN, CDR2 SYDVKM, per germline. This receptor was taken from a man aged 55-75 years in good health. The chain is built from TRBV28 and TRBJ2-7, with TRBD2 identical over 16 bases. The sequencing input was blood. CDR3 residues: CASSSKGGTSGRDSYEQYF. The CDR3 DNA sequence: TGTGCCAGCAGTTCCAAGGGCGGGACTAGCGGGAGGGACTCCTACGAGCAGTACTTC.